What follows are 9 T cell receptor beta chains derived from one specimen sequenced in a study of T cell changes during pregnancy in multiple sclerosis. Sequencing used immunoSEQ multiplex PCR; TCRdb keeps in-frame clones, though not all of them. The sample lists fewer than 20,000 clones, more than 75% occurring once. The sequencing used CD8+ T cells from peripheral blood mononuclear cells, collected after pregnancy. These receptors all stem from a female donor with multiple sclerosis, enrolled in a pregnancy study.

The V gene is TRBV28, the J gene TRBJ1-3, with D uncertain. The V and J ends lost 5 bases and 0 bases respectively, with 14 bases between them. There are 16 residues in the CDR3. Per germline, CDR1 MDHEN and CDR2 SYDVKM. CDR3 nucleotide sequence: TGTGCCAGCAGTACCCAGATTCTCAGCTCTGGAAACACCATATATTTT. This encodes CASSTQILSSGNTIYF.

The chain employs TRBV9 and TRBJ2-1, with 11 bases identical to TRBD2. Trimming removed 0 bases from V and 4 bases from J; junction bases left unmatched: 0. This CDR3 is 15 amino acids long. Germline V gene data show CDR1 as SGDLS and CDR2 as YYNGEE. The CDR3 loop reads CASSVGTSGYNEQFF. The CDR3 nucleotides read TGTGCCAGCAGCGTAGGGACTAGCGGGTACAATGAGCAGTTCTTC.

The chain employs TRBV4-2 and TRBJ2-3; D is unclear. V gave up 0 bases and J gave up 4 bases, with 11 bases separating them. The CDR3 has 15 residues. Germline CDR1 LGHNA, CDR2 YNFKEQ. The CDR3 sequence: CASSQETGGADTQYF. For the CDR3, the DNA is TGTGCCAGCAGCCAAGAAACGGGTGGAGCAGATACGCAGTATTTT.

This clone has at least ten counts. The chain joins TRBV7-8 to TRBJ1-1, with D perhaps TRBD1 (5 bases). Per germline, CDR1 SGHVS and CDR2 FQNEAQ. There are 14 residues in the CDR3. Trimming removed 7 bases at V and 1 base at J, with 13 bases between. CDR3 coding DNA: TGTGCCAGCAACTTGGGACTCTCGAACACTGAAGCTTTCTTT. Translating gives CASNLGLSNTEAFF.

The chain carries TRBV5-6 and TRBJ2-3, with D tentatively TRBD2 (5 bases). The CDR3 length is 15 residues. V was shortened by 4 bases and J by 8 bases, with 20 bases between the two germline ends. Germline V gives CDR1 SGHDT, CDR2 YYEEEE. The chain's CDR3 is CASSPGRGPGSTQYF. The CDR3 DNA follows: TGTGCCAGCAGCCCCGGACGTGGGCCGGGGTCTACGCAGTATTTT. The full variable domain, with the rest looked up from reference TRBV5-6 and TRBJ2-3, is DAGVTQSPTHLIKTRGQQVTLRCSPKSGHDTVSWYQQALGQGPQFIFQYYEEEERQRGNFPDRFSGHQFPNYSSELNVNALLLGDSALYLCASSPGRGPGSTQYFGPGTRLTVL.

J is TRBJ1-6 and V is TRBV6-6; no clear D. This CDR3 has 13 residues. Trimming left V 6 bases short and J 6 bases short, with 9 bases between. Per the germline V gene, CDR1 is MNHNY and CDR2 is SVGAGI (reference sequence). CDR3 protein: CASRLTANSPLHF. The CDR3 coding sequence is TGTGCCAGCAGGCTCACAGCTAATTCACCCCTCCACTTT.

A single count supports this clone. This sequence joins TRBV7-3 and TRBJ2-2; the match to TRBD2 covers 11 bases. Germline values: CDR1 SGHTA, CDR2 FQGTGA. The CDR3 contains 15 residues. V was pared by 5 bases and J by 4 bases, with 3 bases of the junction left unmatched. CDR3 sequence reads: CASSAGTSGTGELFF. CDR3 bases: TGTGCCAGCAGCGCCGGGACTAGCGGCACCGGGGAGCTGTTTTTT.

The CDR3 protein is CASSGGGGTDTQYF. In DNA, the CDR3 is TGTGCCAGCAGCGGGGGAGGGGGCACAGATACGCAGTATTTT. This chain connects TRBV5-4 to TRBJ2-3; 7 positions match TRBD2. The CDR3 consists of 14 residues. Germline V gene data show CDR1 as SGHNT and CDR2 as YYREEE (reference sequence). J was trimmed by 1 base and V by 4 bases; bases with no gene match: 3.

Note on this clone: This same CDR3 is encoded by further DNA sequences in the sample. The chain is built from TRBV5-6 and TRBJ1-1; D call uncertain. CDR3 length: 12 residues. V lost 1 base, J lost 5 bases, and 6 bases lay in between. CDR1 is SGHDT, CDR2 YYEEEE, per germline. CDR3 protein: CASSLRGTEAFF. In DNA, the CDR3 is TGTGCCAGCAGCTTGCGAGGGACTGAAGCTTTCTTT.